This section outlines one TCR beta chain sequence together with its context. TCR beta sequencing covered blood CD8+ and CD4+ T cells. This CDR3 has 14 amino acids. Germline V lookup: CDR1 SGHTA, CDR2 FQGNSA. V gave up 4 bases and J gave up 1 base, with 10 bases separating them. Random hexamers were used to reverse transcribe about 0.45 to 1 ug of RNA. Amplification of TCR beta CDR3 used immunoSEQ multiplex PCR across 54 Vbeta and 13 Jbeta. TCRdb fed the immunoSEQ multiplex PCR reads into MiXCR, producing one record per CDR3 protein. The repertoire has over 150,000 distinct CDR3 sequences, approximately 93% of them found once; the top ten carry 0.09% to 0.095%. The data stem from a study of CD8 T cells in Susac syndrome.

The sequencing sample was made of CD4+ T cells from PBMCs. The rearrangement links TRBV7-2 to TRBJ1-1; D call uncertain. The sequence derives from a human donor with multiple sclerosis. In nucleotides, the CDR3 is TGTGCCAGCAGCTCAGCCCCCCCGAACACTGAAGCTTTCTTT. Its translation: CASSSAPPNTEAFF.